What follows are 28 T cell receptor beta chains derived from one specimen sequenced in a study of blood T cell repertoires in COVID-19. Profiling relied on immunoSEQ multiplex PCR, and the TCRdb table lists in-frame clones only, not all of them. Among fewer than 300,000 clones listed, about 87% were seen once. Material for sequencing was peripheral blood. The receptor source for this set is a man aged 60 to 69 who had recovered from COVID-19.

V is TRBV2 and J is TRBJ2-1; no reliable D call. Trimming took 8 bases from V and 0 from J, leaving 8 bases between them. Germline V gene lookup returns CDR1 SNHLY and CDR2 FYNNEI. This CDR3 spans 13 amino acids. This chain's CDR3 is CASAPSSYNEQFF. As DNA, the CDR3 is TGTGCCAGCGCCCCGAGCTCCTACAATGAGCAGTTCTTC.

This clone has only one observation. V and J are TRBV5-1 and TRBJ2-3, with 14 nucleotides matching TRBD2. CDR3 length equals 16 residues. Germline trimming cut 3 bases from V and 4 bases from J; bases unmatched to any gene: 4. Germline CDR1 and CDR2: SGHRS and YFSETQ. Here the CDR3 DNA reads TGCGCCAGCAGCTGGGGACTAGCGGGGGAATCAGATACGCAGTATTTT. Translation gives CASSWGLAGESDTQYF.

The chain combines TRBV7-2 with TRBJ2-7; tentatively, D is TRBD1 (6 bases). Trimming removed 0 bases at V and 2 bases at J, with 17 bases between. The CDR3 loop spans 17 amino acids. The germline V gene has CDR1 SGHTA and CDR2 FQGNSA. The DNA for the CDR3 is TGTGCCAGCAGCTTAGCTGTGTCAGGGGTCCTAACCTACGAGCAGTACTTC. Residues: CASSLAVSGVLTYEQYF.

The chain carries TRBV2 and TRBJ1-4; no firm D call. The CDR3 has 13 amino acids. Trimming pared 4 bases from V and 10 bases from J, leaving 13 bases between. The germline gives CDR1 SNHLY, CDR2 FYNNEI. The DNA for the CDR3 is TGTGCCAGCAGTGTGGAGGCCTTGGGAAAACTGTTTTTT. Its translation: CASSVEALGKLFF.

The CDR3 reads CASSQADRGIYGYTF. Here the CDR3 DNA reads TGCGCCAGCAGCCAGGCGGACAGGGGGATCTATGGCTACACCTTC. The rearrangement joins TRBV5-1 to TRBJ1-2, with 10 bases aligning to TRBD1. The CDR3 is made up of 15 amino acids. CDR1 is SGHRS and CDR2 is YFSETQ in the germline V gene. The V segment lost 4 bases and the J segment 4 bases; nucleotides outside the gene matches: 7.

The rearrangement uses TRBV6-5 and TRBJ2-1; 7 positions agree with TRBD1. CDR1 MNHEY and CDR2 SVGAGI come from the germline V gene. After removal of 8 bases from V and 5 bases from J, the junction contained 6 bases not matched to a gene. This CDR3 comprises 13 residues. CDR3: CASSRGINNEQFF. CDR3 DNA: TGTGCCAGCTCCAGGGGGATTAACAATGAGCAGTTCTTC.

The J gene is TRBJ2-7, the V gene TRBV5-1; a weak D match, TRBD2 (5 bases). The CDR3 runs to 14 residues. Germline lookup yields CDR1 SGHRS and CDR2 YFSETQ. With 0 bases removed from V and 1 base from J, the gap between germline ends came to 8 bases. In nucleotides, the CDR3 is TGCGCCAGCAGCTTGGTTCGGGGATCCTACGAGCAGTACTTC. As protein: CASSLVRGSYEQYF.

This chain connects TRBV7-6 to TRBJ1-1, with D perhaps matching TRBD1 (6 bases). V was pared by 6 bases and J by 2 bases, with 16 bases between. The CDR3 runs to 15 residues. Germline CDR1 is SGHVS and CDR2 is FNYEAQ. The CDR3 coding sequence is TGTGCCAGCAGACTTACCCAGGGGTATAACACTGAAGCTTTCTTT. Its translation: CASRLTQGYNTEAFF.

This rearrangement joins TRBV14 to TRBJ1-4, with D perhaps TRBD1 (5 bases). This CDR3 is 16 amino acids long. Trimming took off 1 base at V and 0 bases at J, with 9 bases between the two ends. Looked up from germline, CDR1 is SGHDN and CDR2 is FVKESK. CDR3 in DNA: TGTGCCAGCAGCCAAGTAACAGGAGCAACTAATGAAAAACTGTTTTTT. The encoded protein is CASSQVTGATNEKLFF.

The chain recombines TRBV25-1 with TRBJ1-3; TRBD1 agrees at 7 bases. Trimming took 6 bases from V and 3 from J; bases not matched to a gene: 17. The CDR3 totals 18 residues. Germline V CDR1 and CDR2: MGHDK, SYGVNS. CDR3 protein: CASSRGPGQAGGGNTIYF. In DNA form, the CDR3 reads TGTGCCAGCAGCAGAGGCCCCGGACAGGCCGGAGGTGGAAACACCATATATTTT.

The rearrangement links TRBV5-6 to TRBJ1-2; the match to TRBD1 covers 8 bases. V trimming: 4 bases; J trimming: 3 bases; junction bases outside the gene matches: 8. Germline CDR1 reads SGHDT; CDR2 reads YYEEEE. CDR3 length equals 15 residues. The CDR3 sequence: CASSGPRDRHYGYTF. CDR3 coding DNA: TGTGCCAGCAGCGGCCCCCGGGACAGGCACTATGGCTACACCTTC.

V and J are TRBV2 and TRBJ2-5; D gene unclear. The CDR3 extends over 10 amino acids. Germline CDR1 and CDR2: SNHLY and FYNNEI. The V and J ends lost 6 bases and 5 bases respectively, with 4 bases between them. CDR3: CASREETQYF. Written as DNA, the CDR3 is TGTGCCAGCAGGGAGGAGACCCAGTACTTC.

This clone came up once. The genes are TRBV13 and TRBJ1-2, with 11 bases lining up with TRBD1. Trimming cost V 3 bases and J 7 bases; bases outside gene matches: 1. CDR1 and CDR2 from the germline V gene are PRHDT and FYEKMQ (reference sequence). CDR3 size: 13 residues. As DNA, the CDR3 is TGTGCCAGCAGCTTTGGGACAGGGGGTGGCTACACCTTC. It is translated as CASSFGTGGGYTF.

J is TRBJ2-3 and V is TRBV11-3; no clear D gene. V shed 1 base and J shed 3 bases, with 8 bases lying between them. This CDR3 has 14 residues. The germline V gene encodes CDR1 SGHNT and CDR2 YENEEA. In DNA, the CDR3 is TGTGCCAGCAGCTTAGCGTTGGCAACAGATACGCAGTATTTT. Translated: CASSLALATDTQYF.

The chain combines TRBV19 with TRBJ1-3; TRBD1 aligns across 8 bases. The CDR3 sequence is 17 residues long. Germline-derived CDR1 and CDR2 are LNHDA and SQIVND (reference sequence). V gave up 4 bases and J gave up 0 bases; unmatched junction bases: 8. The CDR3 is CASSRYQGAGSGNTIYF. The CDR3 DNA reads as TGTGCCAGTAGTAGATACCAGGGGGCCGGCTCTGGAAACACCATATATTTT.

This chain uses TRBV19 with TRBJ1-5; D unresolved. Trimming took 3 bases from V and 2 from J, leaving 17 bases between them. Germline V gene sequence: CDR1 LNHDA, CDR2 SQIVND (reference sequence). This CDR3 is built from 17 residues. CDR3: CASSILSGMEGNQPQHF. As DNA, the CDR3 is TGTGCCAGTAGTATTCTGTCGGGGATGGAGGGCAATCAGCCCCAGCATTTT.

This rearrangement joins TRBV7-6 to TRBJ2-3; TRBD1 matches at 7 bases. The germline V gene has CDR1 SGHVS and CDR2 FNYEAQ. This CDR3 comprises 16 residues. Germline trimming cut 5 bases from V and 3 bases from J; bases unmatched to any gene: 11. CDR3 sequence (DNA): TGTGCCAGCAGCCTTTCGACAGGGCTTTCGACAGATACGCAGTATTTT. Residues: CASSLSTGLSTDTQYF.

This chain uses TRBV19 with TRBJ2-1; TRBD2 is a possible D gene (6 bases). The germline V and J ends were trimmed by 2 bases and 2 bases, with 10 bases remaining between them. The CDR3 length is 15 residues. Germline loops: CDR1 LNHDA, CDR2 SQIVND (reference sequence). The CDR3 coding sequence is TGTGCCAGTAGTATAATCCGGGGGACCTACAATGAGCAGTTCTTC. It codes for CASSIIRGTYNEQFF. Looking up the rest from reference TRBV19 and TRBJ2-1 gives the full variable domain: DGGITQSPKYLFRKEGQNVTLSCEQNLNHDAMYWYRQDPGQGLRLIYYSQIVNDFQKGDIAEGYSVSREKKESFPLTVTSAQKNPTAFYLCASSIIRGTYNEQFFGPGTRLTVL.

The chain uses TRBV7-2 and TRBJ2-3, with 14 bases that match TRBD2. V lost 5 bases and J lost 5; bases outside the gene matches: 15. The CDR3 consists of 19 residues. Looked up from germline, CDR1 is SGHTA and CDR2 is FQGNSA. Written as DNA, the CDR3 is TGTGCCAGCAGCGGGCGACTAGCGGGGGGGCCGGGGTTCAGAGATACGCAGTATTTT. This gives the protein CASSGRLAGGPGFRDTQYF.

This clone was seen a few times. The gene calls are TRBV12-5 and TRBJ2-7; possible D gene TRBD1, 6 bases. The germline V and J ends were trimmed by 2 bases and 2 bases, with 10 bases remaining between them. Germline V gene lookup returns CDR1 LGHNT and CDR2 FRNRAP. The CDR3 covers 14 residues. In DNA, the CDR3 is TGTGCTAGTGGTTTGTCGGGACAAGCCTACGAGCAGTACTTC. This sequence encodes CASGLSGQAYEQYF.

Only one count was recorded for this clone. This chain links TRBV7-9 with TRBJ1-1; D may be TRBD1 (6 bases). Germline V CDR1 and CDR2: SEHNR, FQNEAQ (reference sequence). V was clipped by 1 base and J by 3 bases, with 9 bases between them. This CDR3 comprises 14 residues. The CDR3 region has the DNA TGTGCCAGCAGCTTAGTCAGGGGAGACACTGAAGCTTTCTTT. This encodes CASSLVRGDTEAFF.

This chain joins TRBV27 and TRBJ1-2; TRBD1 agrees at 8 bases. The CDR3 has 12 amino acids. The J segment lost 4 bases and the V segment lost 9 bases, leaving 4 bases of the junction unmatched. Germline CDR1 reads MNHEY; CDR2 reads SMNVEV (reference sequence). The CDR3 protein is CASRQGIYGYTF. The CDR3 DNA follows: TGTGCCAGTCGACAGGGGATCTATGGCTACACCTTC.

This clone is a singleton in its sample. The genes are TRBV15 and TRBJ1-5; D gene uncertain. Trimming removed 0 bases at V and 3 bases at J, with 9 bases between. There are 15 residues in the CDR3. Germline values: CDR1 LNHNV, CDR2 YYDKDF (reference sequence). Here the CDR3 reads CATSRDVRDNQPQHF. The CDR3 DNA reads as TGTGCCACCAGCAGAGATGTCCGAGACAATCAGCCCCAGCATTTT.

This clone was observed a few times. This sequence joins TRBV5-1 and TRBJ2-2; maybe TRBD1 (5 bases). V was trimmed by 0 bases and J by 3 bases, leaving 9 bases between them. There are 15 residues in the CDR3. Germline V gene data show CDR1 as SGHRS and CDR2 as YFSETQ. This chain's CDR3 is CASSLEGFDTGELFF. The CDR3 bases are TGCGCCAGCAGCTTGGAGGGGTTCGACACCGGGGAGCTGTTTTTT.

With regard to this clone: Other nucleotide sequences in the sample specify the same CDR3. The V call is TRBV6-5, the J call TRBJ2-2; D is possibly TRBD2 (5 bases). Germline V gives CDR1 MNHEY, CDR2 SVGAGI. This CDR3 is built from 15 residues. Trimming cost V 2 bases and J 4 bases, with 11 bases left between them. The DNA for the CDR3 is TGTGCCAGCAGTTACGGTGGCGCGGGCACCGGGGAGCTGTTTTTT. Protein sequence: CASSYGGAGTGELFF.

The chain couples TRBV7-9 to TRBJ1-1; D is uncertain. CDR3 length equals 15 residues. Germline V gene lookup returns CDR1 SEHNR and CDR2 FQNEAQ (reference sequence). Trimming took off 4 bases at V and 0 bases at J, with 12 bases between the two ends. The CDR3 sequence: CASSYRGVVNTEAFF. The DNA of the CDR3 is TGTGCCAGCAGCTATCGGGGTGTCGTGAACACTGAAGCTTTCTTT.

This clone was observed a single time. The chain couples TRBV14 to TRBJ1-6; TRBD1 is a possible D gene (5 bases). The CDR3 consists of 16 residues. Deletions cut 2 bases from V and 7 bases from J, with 15 bases between. Germline CDR1 reads SGHDN; CDR2 reads FVKESK. CDR3 sequence (DNA): TGTGCCAGCAGCCAAAAAAATGGGGGGTGGAATTCACCCCTCCACTTT. Protein sequence: CASSQKNGGWNSPLHF.

This clone was counted between two and nine times. The V call is TRBV19, the J call TRBJ1-1, with TRBD1 matching over 11 bases. The ends lost 7 bases at V and 1 base at J; junction bases unmatched: 2. CDR1 and CDR2 from the germline V gene are LNHDA and SQIVND (reference sequence). The CDR3 has 14 residues. The CDR3 reads CASMDRGRNTEAFF. The CDR3 DNA reads TGTGCCAGTATGGACAGGGGGCGGAACACTGAAGCTTTCTTT.